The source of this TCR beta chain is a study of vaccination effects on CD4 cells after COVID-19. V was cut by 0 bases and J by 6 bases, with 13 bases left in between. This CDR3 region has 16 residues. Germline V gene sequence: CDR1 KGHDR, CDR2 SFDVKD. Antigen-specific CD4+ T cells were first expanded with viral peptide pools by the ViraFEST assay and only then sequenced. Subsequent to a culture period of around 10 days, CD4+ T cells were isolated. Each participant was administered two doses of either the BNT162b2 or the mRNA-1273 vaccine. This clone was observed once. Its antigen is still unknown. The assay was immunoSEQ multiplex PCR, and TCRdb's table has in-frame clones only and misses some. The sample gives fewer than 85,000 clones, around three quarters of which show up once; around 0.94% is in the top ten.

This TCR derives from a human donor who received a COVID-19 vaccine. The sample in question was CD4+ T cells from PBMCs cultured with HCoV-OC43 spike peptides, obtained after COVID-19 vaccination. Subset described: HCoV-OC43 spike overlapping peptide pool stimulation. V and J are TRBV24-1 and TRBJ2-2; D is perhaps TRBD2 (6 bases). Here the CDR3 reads CATSDLALASPGELFF. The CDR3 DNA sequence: TGTGCCACCAGTGATTTGGCACTAGCTTCCCCCGGGGAGCTGTTTTTT.